This paragraph covers one TCR beta chain sequence. Its antigen is as yet unknown. The sample comes from a study of T-cell reconstitution after alpha-beta-depleted transplantation in children. Study-wide results and limits: Reported findings indicate that, about two months after transplant, alpha-beta T cells came from several hundred expanded clones, which were derived from non-depleted graft cells. Some patients owed their high day-60 TCRbeta diversity to surviving recipient T cells and thymic progenitors.

The CDR3 loop spans 16 amino acids. V was shortened by 0 bases and J by 0 bases, with 11 bases between the two germline ends. The germline gives CDR1 SGHRS, CDR2 YFSETQ. Unique molecular identifiers featured in how the TCRbeta library was prepared. TCRdb reprocessed the PCR reads via MiXCR and lists one record per CDR3 protein. The sample lists a few hundred thousand distinct CDR3 sequences, roughly a quarter occurring once. Sequenced material: PBMCs, mostly from graft donor cells, taken 360 days after TCRalphabeta/CD19-depleted stem cell transplant. The chain combines TRBV5-1 with TRBJ2-3; D is unresolved. The TCR sequence derives from a female patient between 2 and 15 years old who had a stem cell transplant for congenital amegakaryocytic thrombocytopenia, so the T cells may come from the graft donor. The CDR3 sequence is CASSLDQAYSTDTQYF. The CDR3 DNA is TGCGCCAGCAGCTTGGACCAGGCTTACAGCACAGATACGCAGTATTTT.